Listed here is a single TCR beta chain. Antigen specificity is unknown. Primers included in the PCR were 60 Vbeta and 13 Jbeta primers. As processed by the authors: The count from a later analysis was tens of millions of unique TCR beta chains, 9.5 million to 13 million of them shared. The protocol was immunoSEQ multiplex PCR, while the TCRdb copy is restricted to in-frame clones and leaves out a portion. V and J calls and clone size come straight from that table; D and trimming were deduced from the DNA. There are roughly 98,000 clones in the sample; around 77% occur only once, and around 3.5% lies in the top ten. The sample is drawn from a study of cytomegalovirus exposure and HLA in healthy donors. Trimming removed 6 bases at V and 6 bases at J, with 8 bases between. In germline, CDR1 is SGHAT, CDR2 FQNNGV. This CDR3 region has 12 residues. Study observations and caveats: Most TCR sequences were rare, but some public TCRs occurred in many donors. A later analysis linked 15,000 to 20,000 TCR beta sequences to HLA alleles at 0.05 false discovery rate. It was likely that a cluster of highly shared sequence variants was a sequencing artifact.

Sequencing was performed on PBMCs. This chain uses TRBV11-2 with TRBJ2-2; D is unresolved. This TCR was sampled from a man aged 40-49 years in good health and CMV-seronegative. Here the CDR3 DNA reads TGTGCCAGCAGTTTCATTCCCGGGGAGCTGTTTTTT. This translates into CASSFIPGELFF.